These 7 T cell receptor beta chains share one sample of origin, sequenced in a study of shared clonotypes between healthy human individuals. Here immunoSEQ multiplex PCR was the method, and the copy in TCRdb shows in-frame clones only, minus some. Of more than 550,000 clones listed, under 95% are singletons. Naive CD8 populations comprised CD45RO-negative cells positively selected for CCR7, excluding terminally differentiated effector memory CD45RA+ cells. The specimen sequenced was naive CD8+ T cells sorted from blood. All receptors derive from a man aged 25-45 years in good health.

This clone showed up just once. V usage is TRBV19 and J usage is TRBJ2-3; 11 bases are a match to TRBD2. Germline trimming cut 5 bases from V and 4 bases from J; bases unmatched to any gene: 5. The CDR3 length is 15 residues. CDR1 and CDR2 (germline): LNHDA, SQIVND (reference sequence). Here the CDR3 reads CASSVTSGTADTQYF. The CDR3 DNA is TGTGCCAGTAGTGTGACTAGCGGGACCGCAGATACGCAGTATTTT.

This chain connects TRBV7-9 to TRBJ2-2; tentatively, D is TRBD1 (7 bases). The germline V gene has CDR1 SEHNR and CDR2 FQNEAQ (reference sequence). The V end lost 5 bases, the J end lost 10 bases, and 11 bases lay between the germline ends. The CDR3 is 12 residues long. CDR3 DNA sequence: TGTGCCAGCAGCCCAGGGGGGACGGAGCTGTTTTTT. It is translated as CASSPGGTELFF.

V gene TRBV6-5 combines with J gene TRBJ2-7; D might be TRBD1 (5 bases). The CDR3 runs 13 residues. Deletions cut 6 bases from V and 3 bases from J, with 12 bases between. Germline V gives CDR1 MNHEY, CDR2 SVGAGI. The CDR3 sequence: CASSWGAVYEQYF. The DNA for the CDR3 is TGTGCCAGCAGCTGGGGCGCAGTCTACGAGCAGTACTTC.

CDR3 sequence reads: CATAGINIGDYGYTF. The CDR3 nucleotides are TGTGCCACCGCCGGGATAAACATCGGGGACTATGGCTACACCTTC. The chain links TRBV15 to TRBJ1-2, with D hard to call. The CDR3 has 15 amino acids. Germline loops: CDR1 LNHNV, CDR2 YYDKDF (reference sequence). Trimming cost V 8 bases and J 3 bases, with 19 bases left between them.

The J gene is TRBJ2-1, the V gene TRBV7-8; no firm D call. The CDR3 length is 12 residues. V was clipped by 6 bases and J by 8 bases, with 11 bases between them. Germline-derived CDR1 and CDR2 are SGHVS and FQNEAQ. The CDR3 loop is CASSYPLYEQFF. The CDR3 region has the DNA TGTGCCAGCAGTTACCCCTTATATGAGCAGTTCTTC.

The chain carries TRBV4-3 and TRBJ2-7; D is uncertain. The V gene's germline CDR1 is LGHNA and CDR2 YSLEER. The CDR3 is 15 residues long. V shed 0 bases and J shed 4 bases, with 13 bases lying between them. The CDR3 spells CASSQEFRSTYEQYF. CDR3 DNA: TGCGCCAGCAGCCAAGAGTTTAGGTCAACGTACGAGCAGTACTTC.

This clone was seen a handful of times. The rearrangement joins TRBV7-9 to TRBJ1-3, with D hard to call. V was cut by 10 bases and J by 2 bases, with 12 bases left in between. The CDR3 runs to 13 residues. Per germline, CDR1 SEHNR and CDR2 FQNEAQ (reference sequence). CDR3 coding DNA: TGTGCCACCCTCTGGGGAACTGGAAACACCATATATTTT. It encodes CATLWGTGNTIYF.